This T cell receptor (beta chain) derives from a study of T cell responses to AZD1222 COVID-19 vaccine. Data came from immunoSEQ multiplex PCR; TCRdb stores just in-frame clones and leaves some out. The table includes 85,000 to 100,000 clones, 85% to 90% detected once. Trimming took off 5 bases at V and 5 bases at J, with 13 bases between the two ends. The germline V gene encodes CDR1 SEHNR and CDR2 FQNEAQ (reference sequence). CDR3 length: 13 amino acids. Sequencing used peripheral blood, obtained 28 days after the second AZD1222 dose. The chain is built from TRBV7-9 and TRBJ2-7; D is perhaps TRBD1 (5 bases). This clonotype was obtained from an adult who received the AZD1222 COVID-19 vaccine. The CDR3 loop is CASSRAGYHEQYF. Written as DNA, the CDR3 is TGTGCCAGCAGCCGGGCAGGGTATCACGAGCAGTACTTC.